These 27 T cell receptor beta chains share one sample of origin, sequenced in a study of blood T cell repertoires in COVID-19. Generated by immunoSEQ multiplex PCR, the TCRdb table keeps only in-frame clones and is missing some. Counted here are some 120,000 clones, over 55% occurring once; the ten biggest clones make up roughly 2.2%. The specimen was peripheral blood. The receptors come from a woman in her 70s with acute or convalescent COVID-19.

The V call is TRBV5-4, the J call TRBJ1-1; D uncertain. The CDR3 is 13 residues long. Germline V gene lookup returns CDR1 SGHNT and CDR2 YYREEE (reference sequence). The germline V and J ends were trimmed by 5 bases and 1 base, with 9 bases remaining between them. Written as DNA, the CDR3 is TGTGCCAGCAGTTATGCAGGGAACACTGAAGCTTTCTTT. Its protein is CASSYAGNTEAFF.

The chain uses TRBV27 and TRBJ2-5; D might be TRBD1 (5 bases). The CDR3 consists of 14 residues. V was clipped by 2 bases and J by 7 bases, with 14 bases between them. Germline loops: CDR1 MNHEY, CDR2 SMNVEV (reference sequence). DNA for the CDR3: TGTGCCAGCAGTTTAAATCAGGGTGGCGGGACCCAGTACTTC. Translation: CASSLNQGGGTQYF.

This clone showed up just a few times. J is TRBJ2-7 and V is TRBV5-4; 11 nucleotides agree with TRBD2. Trimming cost V 5 bases and J 2 bases; bases outside gene matches: 6. This CDR3 has 15 amino acids. The germline CDR1 and CDR2 sequences are SGHNT and YYREEE (reference sequence). CDR3 sequence: CASSMGLADTYEQYF. In nucleotides, the CDR3 is TGTGCCAGCAGTATGGGACTAGCGGATACCTACGAGCAGTACTTC.

V gene TRBV29-1 combines with J gene TRBJ1-2; 8 nucleotides match TRBD1. Losses at the gene ends were 2 bases for V and 4 bases for J; bases not matched to a gene: 3. CDR1 is SQVTM, CDR2 ANQGSEA, per germline. CDR3 length: 13 amino acids. The CDR3 region has the DNA TGCAGCGTTGAATTCGGACAGGGCTATGGCTACACCTTC. Translating it yields CSVEFGQGYGYTF. The entire variable domain, with the rest obtained from reference TRBV29-1 and TRBJ1-2, is as follows: SAVISQKPSRDICQRGTSLTIQCQVDSQVTMMFWYRQQPGQSLTLIATANQGSEATYESGFVIDKFPISRPNLTFSTLTVSNMSPEDSSIYLCSVEFGQGYGYTFGSGTRLTVV.

This sequence joins TRBV4-2 and TRBJ1-6; D uncertain. CDR1 is LGHNA, CDR2 YNFKEQ, per germline. Trimming cost V 1 base and J 9 bases, with 19 bases left between them. The CDR3 totals 17 residues. The DNA of the CDR3 is TGTGCCAGCAGCCAAGTTCGAGCCCGGGAGATAAGTTCACCCCTCCACTTT. This codes for CASSQVRAREISSPLHF.

CDR3 DNA sequence: TGTGCCAGCAGTACCCCCAGAAGGGGTTCACCCCTCCACTTT. Its protein is CASSTPRRGSPLHF. The chain combines TRBV6-5 with TRBJ1-6; weak D call: TRBD1 (5 bases). CDR1 is MNHEY, CDR2 SVGAGI, per germline. The germline V and J ends were trimmed by 5 bases and 9 bases, with 14 bases remaining between them. This CDR3 comprises 14 residues.

This clone occurred a few times. J is TRBJ1-2 and V is TRBV29-1, with TRBD1 as a possible D gene (5 bases). The CDR3 is 12 amino acids. The germline gives CDR1 SQVTM, CDR2 ANQGSEA. V lost 6 bases to trimming and J lost 5 bases, with 13 bases between them. The CDR3 reads CSVRTGDYGYTF. Here the CDR3 DNA reads TGCAGCGTGAGAACAGGTGATTATGGCTACACCTTC.

This clone was detected once. The chain recombines TRBV10-3 with TRBJ2-2; no reliable D call. Deletions cut 4 bases from V and 0 bases from J, with 6 bases between. The CDR3 totals 14 residues. Germline V gives CDR1 ENHRY, CDR2 SYGVKD. CDR3 bases: TGTGCCATCAGTGGACATTCGAACACCGGGGAGCTGTTTTTT. Its translation is CAISGHSNTGELFF.

V gene TRBV2 combines with J gene TRBJ2-3; 8 bases match TRBD2. V was pared by 4 bases and J by 5 bases, with 2 bases of the junction left unmatched. Germline assignment: CDR1 SNHLY and CDR2 FYNNEI. The CDR3 consists of 13 residues. As DNA, the CDR3 is TGTGCCAGCAGTGGGCTAGCGGGAGATACGCAGTATTTT. Its protein is CASSGLAGDTQYF.

This sequence joins TRBV4-2 and TRBJ2-2; a weak D match, TRBD2 (5 bases). V gave up 1 base and J gave up 5 bases, with 17 bases separating them. CDR3 length: 17 residues. Per the germline V gene, CDR1 is LGHNA and CDR2 is YNFKEQ. Written as DNA, the CDR3 is TGTGCCAGCAGCCAAGGAAGCGGCCCCCTAGGAACCGGGGAGCTGTTTTTT. Protein sequence: CASSQGSGPLGTGELFF.

V and J are TRBV6-6 and TRBJ2-7; TRBD1 matches 7 bases. Germline-derived CDR1 and CDR2 are MNHNY and SVGAGI (reference sequence). After removal of 9 bases from V and 3 bases from J, the junction contained 17 bases not matched to a gene. The CDR3 is 16 residues long. CDR3 loop: CASSRDTGAWGYEQYF. Here the CDR3 DNA reads TGTGCCAGTAGTCGAGACACAGGGGCCTGGGGCTACGAGCAGTACTTC.

CDR3 amino acids: CASRPGGGGETQYF. The CDR3 DNA reads as TGTGCCAGCCGACCCGGGGGGGGAGGAGAGACCCAGTACTTC. This chain uses TRBV5-6 with TRBJ2-5; the match to TRBD2 covers 8 bases. Germline V gene data show CDR1 as SGHDT and CDR2 as YYEEEE. Trimming removed 7 bases from V and 4 bases from J; junction bases left unmatched: 9. This CDR3 spans 14 amino acids. Drawing the rest from reference TRBV5-6 and TRBJ2-5, the complete variable domain is DAGVTQSPTHLIKTRGQQVTLRCSPKSGHDTVSWYQQALGQGPQFIFQYYEEEERQRGNFPDRFSGHQFPNYSSELNVNALLLGDSALYLCASRPGGGGETQYFGPGTRLLVL.

The chain is built from TRBV24-1 and TRBJ2-1; D is undetermined. The germline gives CDR1 KGHDR, CDR2 SFDVKD. This CDR3 is built from 11 residues. V lost 9 bases to trimming and J lost 5 bases, with 7 bases between them. CDR3 in amino acids: CATLQHNEQFF. DNA for the CDR3: TGTGCCACCTTACAGCACAATGAGCAGTTCTTC.

In this sample, this clone turned up a few times. The rearrangement joins TRBV20-1 to TRBJ1-1; D is uncertain. This CDR3 is built from 11 residues. V lost 4 bases, J lost 1 base, and 4 bases lay in between. Germline assignment: CDR1 DFQATT and CDR2 SNEGSKA (reference sequence). CDR3 amino acids: CSATWNTEAFF. In DNA form, the CDR3 reads TGCAGTGCTACTTGGAACACTGAAGCTTTCTTT.

V usage is TRBV29-1 and J usage is TRBJ2-7, with 10 bases that match TRBD1. CDR1 and CDR2 from the germline V gene are SQVTM and ANQGSEA. Unmatched junction bases numbered 15, after V lost 6 bases and J lost 7 bases. The CDR3 is 15 residues long. CDR3 bases: TGCAGCGTCGTACCGGCGGGACAGGGGTTTCGGGAGCAGTACTTC. This encodes CSVVPAGQGFREQYF.

The chain couples TRBV9 to TRBJ2-2; TRBD2 agrees at 14 bases. This CDR3 is built from 16 residues. The germline V gene encodes CDR1 SGDLS and CDR2 YYNGEE. V lost 4 bases and J lost 9; bases outside the gene matches: 8. The CDR3 nucleotides read TGTGCCAGCAGCAACCGACTAGCGGGGGGGCTAAGGGAGCTGTTTTTT. Translated: CASSNRLAGGLRELFF.

This chain uses TRBV6-2 or TRBV6-3 with TRBJ1-6, with D hard to call. V lost 2 bases, J lost 4 bases, and 9 bases lay in between. Germline CDR1 reads MNHEY; CDR2 reads SVGEGT. CDR3 size: 15 residues. CDR3 in amino acids: CASSYGRNYNSPLHF. Written as DNA, the CDR3 is TGTGCCAGCAGTTACGGCAGGAATTATAATTCACCCCTCCACTTT.

The CDR3: CASSPQSFSYGYTF. The CDR3 bases are TGTGCCAGCAGCCCCCAAAGCTTTTCCTATGGCTACACCTTC. V and J are TRBV25-1 and TRBJ1-2; D gene unclear. CDR1 is MGHDK and CDR2 is SYGVNS in the germline V gene. The CDR3 covers 14 residues. The germline V and J ends were trimmed by 6 bases and 4 bases, with 15 bases remaining between them.

This clone was seen just once. The gene calls are TRBV7-9 and TRBJ2-5; TRBD2 agrees at 9 bases. Unmatched junction bases numbered 3, after V lost 3 bases and J lost 1 base. CDR3 length: 15 amino acids. Germline CDR1 SEHNR, CDR2 FQNEAQ (reference sequence). The CDR3 DNA sequence: TGTGCCAGCAGCTTTACTAGCGGGTTCCAAGAGACCCAGTACTTC. It encodes CASSFTSGFQETQYF.

This clone was seen a single time. The rearrangement links TRBV2 to TRBJ2-5; perhaps TRBD1 as D (6 bases). CDR1 is SNHLY, CDR2 FYNNEI, per germline. The V and J ends lost 3 bases and 5 bases respectively, with 22 bases between them. The CDR3 has 17 residues. CDR3 in amino acids: CASSDGWDIIKWETQYF. DNA of the CDR3: TGTGCCAGCAGTGACGGGTGGGACATCATTAAGTGGGAGACCCAGTACTTC.

The rearrangement links TRBV11-2 to TRBJ2-7, with TRBD2 as a possible D gene (5 bases). The CDR3 covers 13 residues. The germline CDR1 and CDR2 sequences are SGHAT and FQNNGV. V lost 3 bases, J lost 1 base, and 7 bases lay in between. Here the CDR3 reads CASSFSGSYEQYF. The CDR3 bases are TGTGCCAGCAGCTTCTCGGGGTCCTACGAGCAGTACTTC.

This clone showed up just a few times. The CDR3 is CASRDSNNQPQHF. DNA of the CDR3: TGTGCCAGCAGGGACAGTAACAATCAGCCCCAGCATTTT. The rearrangement joins TRBV28 to TRBJ1-5, with D possibly TRBD1 on 6 matching bases. The ends were cut back, 6 bases at V and 3 bases at J, with 9 bases in the middle. The CDR3 extends over 13 amino acids. Looked up from germline, CDR1 is MDHEN and CDR2 is SYDVKM.

The V gene is TRBV5-4, the J gene TRBJ2-2; 9 bases map to TRBD1. Germline trimming cut 2 bases from V and 4 bases from J; bases unmatched to any gene: 3. The germline CDR1 and CDR2 sequences are SGHNT and YYREEE (reference sequence). This CDR3 comprises 15 residues. As DNA, the CDR3 is TGTGCCAGCAGCTTACAGGGGGCGCGCACCGGGGAGCTGTTTTTT. The encoded protein is CASSLQGARTGELFF.

The chain couples TRBV19 to TRBJ2-1, with 10 bases aligning to TRBD1. Germline V gene data show CDR1 as LNHDA and CDR2 as SQIVND (reference sequence). This CDR3 is built from 16 residues. The junction had 8 bases not matched to a gene; V was cut back by 4 bases and J by 5 bases. The chain's CDR3 is CASSTSGQGPNNEQFF. CDR3 coding DNA: TGTGCCAGTAGTACCTCGGGACAGGGGCCAAACAATGAGCAGTTCTTC. Full variable domain (missing parts from reference TRBV19 and TRBJ2-1): DGGITQSPKYLFRKEGQNVTLSCEQNLNHDAMYWYRQDPGQGLRLIYYSQIVNDFQKGDIAEGYSVSREKKESFPLTVTSAQKNPTAFYLCASSTSGQGPNNEQFFGPGTRLTVL.

This clone was observed a single time. The chain has TRBV24-1 and TRBJ1-5; TRBD1 agrees at 7 bases. V lost 4 bases to trimming and J lost 4 bases; unmatched junction nucleotides: 9. This CDR3 spans 16 amino acids. Germline V gene sequence: CDR1 KGHDR, CDR2 SFDVKD. The CDR3, as DNA: TGTGCCACCAGTGACAGGAACAGGGGAACGAATCAGCCCCAGCATTTT. As protein: CATSDRNRGTNQPQHF.

J is TRBJ2-2 and V is TRBV11-2, with TRBD1 matching 10 bases. J gave up 5 bases and V 5 bases, and 2 bases lay outside the gene matches. From germline, CDR1 is SGHAT and CDR2 FQNNGV. The CDR3 runs 14 residues. CDR3 bases: TGTGCCAGCAGCGGGACAGGGGAAACCGGGGAGCTGTTTTTT. It yields the protein CASSGTGETGELFF.

The chain is built from TRBV7-9 and TRBJ1-4; no clear D gene. This CDR3 is 14 amino acids long. V lost 0 bases, J lost 4 bases, and 6 bases lay in between. CDR1 and CDR2 (germline): SEHNR, FQNEAQ (reference sequence). The chain's CDR3 is CASSLALFNEKLFF. The CDR3 region has the DNA TGTGCCAGCAGCTTAGCCCTTTTTAATGAAAAACTGTTTTTT. The full variable domain, completed using reference TRBV7-9 and TRBJ1-4, is DTGVSQNPRHKITKRGQNVTFRCDPISEHNRLYWYRQTLGQGPEFLTYFQNEAQLEKSRLLSDRFSAERPKGSFSTLEIQRTEQGDSAMYLCASSLALFNEKLFFGSGTQLSVL.